The present T cell receptor beta chain was sequenced within a study of cytomegalovirus exposure and HLA in healthy donors. On the study more broadly: A prior analysis found 100 million to 140 million unique TCR beta sequences from 150 million to 200 million T cells.

Study outcomes and limitations: According to a later analysis, donors in an Asian-associated ancestry cluster reportedly had fewer N-insertions than the approximately 620-donor mean.

Primers: 60 Vbeta forward and 13 Jbeta reverse. Clones were read by immunoSEQ multiplex PCR, and TCRdb kept only the in-frame ones, dropping some. Among roughly 96,000 clones listed, 65% to 80% were seen once. A remark on this clone: What it binds is not known.

V shed 3 bases and J shed 12 bases, with 9 bases lying between them. Germline CDR1 is WSHSY and CDR2 is SAAADI. CDR3 length equals 12 residues. The TCR sequence derives from a female donor in good health and CMV-seropositive. The chain recombines TRBV10-2 with TRBJ1-6; no clear D. The sample consisted of PBMCs. The CDR3 spells CASSDPGLPLHF. In DNA, the CDR3 is TGCGCCAGCAGTGATCCGGGGTTACCCCTCCACTTT.